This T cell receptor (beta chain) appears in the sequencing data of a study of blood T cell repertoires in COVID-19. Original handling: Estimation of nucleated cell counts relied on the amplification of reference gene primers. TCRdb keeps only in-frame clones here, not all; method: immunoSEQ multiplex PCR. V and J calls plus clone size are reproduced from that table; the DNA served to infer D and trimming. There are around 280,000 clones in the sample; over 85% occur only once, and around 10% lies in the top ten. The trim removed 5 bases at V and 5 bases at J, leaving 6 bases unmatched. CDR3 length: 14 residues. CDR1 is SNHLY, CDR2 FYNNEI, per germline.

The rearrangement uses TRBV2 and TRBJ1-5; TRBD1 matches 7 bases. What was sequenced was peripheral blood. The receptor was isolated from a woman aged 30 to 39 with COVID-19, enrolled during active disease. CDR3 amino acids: CASSTGDGYQPQHF. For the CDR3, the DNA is TGTGCCAGCAGTACAGGGGACGGTTATCAGCCCCAGCATTTT.